This T cell receptor beta chain derives from a study of blood T cells in healthy people across ages. Study-wide points: It was not known whether donors were CMV positive (a possible confounder of expanded clonotype changes). The diversity estimates, figures obtained from one million T cells, were considered underestimates.

Trimming shortened V by 0 bases and J by 7 bases, and 10 bases separated the two germline ends. The CDR3 length is 14 residues. The germline gives CDR1 ENHRY, CDR2 SYGVKD. This clonotype turned up a few times. As yet, its antigen is unknown. A J-beta primer mix and a sample-barcoded 5' primer were used in a second PCR of roughly 6 to 11 cycles. One entry per CDR3 protein, called by TCRdb with MiXCR from the 5' RACE reads. The data contain fewer than 2,000,000 distinct CDR3 sequences, 30% to 40% of them singletons. Total RNA, at least 5 micrograms per sample, was extracted from PBMCs. The TCR was taken from a human donor in good health. Sample: blood. V is TRBV10-3 and J is TRBJ2-1, with a tentative D call TRBD2 (5 bases). This chain's CDR3 is CAISESNGVNEQFF. In nucleotides, the CDR3 is TGTGCCATCAGTGAGTCGAACGGGGTGAATGAGCAGTTCTTC.